This T cell receptor (beta chain) was captured by sequencing in a study of blood T cell repertoires in COVID-19. Study-level information: Acute and convalescent COVID-19 samples came from the United States, Italy and Spain.

The germline CDR1 and CDR2 sequences are SGDLS and YYNGEE. V lost 4 bases to trimming and J lost 2 bases; unmatched junction nucleotides: 10. The CDR3 loop spans 17 amino acids. Original handling: Estimation of nucleated cell counts was performed using reference gene primer amplification. TCRdb's table, derived via immunoSEQ multiplex PCR, lists solely in-frame clones and lacks some. V and J calls and clone size are as listed in that table; D and trimming were resolved from the DNA. The data hold 90,000 to 120,000 clones, with over 75% observed a single time. Sequencing was carried out using peripheral blood. The chain uses TRBV9 and TRBJ2-2; 8 bases line up with TRBD2. The receptor's source is a woman older than 75 with acute or convalescent COVID-19. This chain's CDR3 is CASSPHGGAGNTGELFF. The CDR3 nucleotides read TGTGCCAGCAGCCCCCACGGGGGGGCGGGCAACACCGGGGAGCTGTTTTTT.